This is a list of T cell receptor beta chains from one sample in a study of beta chain features in type 1 diabetes. TCRdb's table, derived via immunoSEQ multiplex PCR, lists solely in-frame clones and lacks some. Among 100,000 to 150,000 clones listed, approximately 15% were seen once. The source material was central memory CD4+ T cells from blood. These receptors all come from a man younger than 30 with type 1 diabetes. CDR3s include the opening cysteine and the closing phenylalanine or tryptophan.

TRBV28	TRBJ2-3	CASSSQTSGIDTQYF
TRBV19	TRBJ2-3	CASSGRIAGGPTDTQYF
TRBV30	TRBJ1-3	CAWSDGVGNTIYF
TRBV4-1	TRBJ2-2	CASRLGTANTGELFF
TRBV7-2	TRBJ2-3	CASSPSRPSTDTQYF
TRBV18	TRBJ2-7	CASSPSTGSGTEQYF
TRBV5-4	TRBJ2-2	CASSSAGGAATGELFF
TRBV6-5	TRBJ2-4	CASSPGEPALNIQYF
TRBV5-6	TRBJ2-7	CASSLGTDYEQYF
TRBV5-1	TRBJ1-2	CASSLPGQDYGYTF
TRBV11-1	TRBJ2-7	CASGSGPTYEQYF
TRBV5-1	TRBJ2-3	CASRLPGLATASTDTQYF
TRBV7-2	TRBJ1-5	CASSRQGYSNQPQHF
TRBV27	TRBJ1-2	CASSLSPTAYRYTF
TRBV5-1	TRBJ2-7	CASSSTGTDSYEQYF
TRBV14	TRBJ2-2	CASRARTGKGTGELFF
TRBV5-1	TRBJ2-1	CASSLALADYNEQFF
TRBV1	TRBJ2-5	CTSSRLANQETQYF
TRBV9	TRBJ2-3	CASSPPRGQGPAQYF